These 30 T cell receptor beta chains originate from one sample sequenced in a study of CXCR3-negative and CXCR3-positive naive CD8 T cells. Study-level results: Hydrophobicity was higher for TRB CDR3s found in CXCR3-positive naive cells than in CXCR3-negative naive cells.

UMI-labeled TRB cDNA libraries were prepared by 5' RACE. No DNA is given; TCRdb re-called the 5' RACE reads and lists each CDR3 protein once. The sample table includes some 150,000 distinct CDR3 sequences. What these receptors recognize is not known. Sequenced: naive CXCR3+ CD8+ T cells from blood. Subset in this sample: CD45RO-CCR7+CD27+CD95- naive CD8+ T cells expressing CXCR3 (TNR3+). Source of these receptors: a human donor in good health. Some clones in this sample may be carry-over from other donors' samples.

The chain has TRBV5-1 and TRBJ2-3; TCRdb designates TRBD2, a call that cannot be tested without DNA. Germline lookup yields CDR1 SGHRS and CDR2 YFSETQ. CDR3 length: 16 amino acids. This chain's CDR3 is CASSGGLAGFTDTQYF.

This chain uses TRBV7-2 with TRBJ2-7. Germline V gene lookup returns CDR1 SGHTA and CDR2 FQGNSA. The CDR3 extends over 13 amino acids. CDR3: CASSVNNIYEQYF.

CDR3 sequence reads: CASEAGRNTEAFF. V is TRBV7-9 and J is TRBJ1-1; TCRdb picks TRBD1, but there is no DNA to check that call. The CDR3 runs 13 residues. CDR1 is SEHNR and CDR2 is FQNEAQ in the germline V gene (reference sequence).

The chain has TRBV5-6 and TRBJ2-3; TCRdb's D call, TRBD2, is unchecked because there is no DNA. This CDR3 is 16 amino acids long. Germline loops: CDR1 SGHDT, CDR2 YYEEEE. CDR3 loop: CASSFYSSGNTDTQYF.

The V gene is TRBV4-3, the J gene TRBJ2-2; TCRdb outputs TRBD2, but without DNA this stays unchecked. Germline V gene sequence: CDR1 LGHNA, CDR2 YSLEER. The CDR3 runs to 17 residues. CDR3 region: CASSQDSAGGTSGELFF.

The rearrangement links TRBV29-1 to TRBJ1-2; absent DNA, TCRdb's TRBD1 call cannot be checked. CDR1 and CDR2 (germline): SQVTM, ANQGSEA. CDR3 length equals 14 residues. The CDR3 here is CSVEDLAGLYGYTF.

The chain carries TRBV3-1 and TRBJ2-3; the D call from TCRdb, TRBD2, cannot be confirmed without DNA. The CDR3 sequence is 17 residues long. CDR1 is LGHDT and CDR2 is YNNKEL in the germline V gene (reference sequence). The chain's CDR3 is CASSPGTTVTSTDTQYF.

V is TRBV28 and J is TRBJ2-1; TCRdb designates TRBD2, a call that cannot be tested without DNA. This CDR3 is built from 16 residues. Germline V lookup: CDR1 MDHEN, CDR2 SYDVKM. CDR3 loop: CASSLTTSGRAREQFF.

The chain has TRBV7-9 and TRBJ1-2. The CDR3 sequence is 14 residues long. From germline, CDR1 is SEHNR and CDR2 FQNEAQ (reference sequence). The CDR3 reads CASSLGPVNYGYTF.

This chain joins TRBV5-5 and TRBJ1-6. Germline CDR1 SGHKS, CDR2 YYEKEE (reference sequence). This CDR3 has 15 amino acids. This CDR3 reads CASSPGDSYNSPLHF.

The CDR3 loop is CASSLGLAGDNEQFF. This chain links TRBV5-1 with TRBJ2-1; TCRdb's D call of TRBD2 is untestable without DNA. Germline CDR1 and CDR2: SGHRS and YFSETQ. The CDR3 has 15 residues.

V and J are TRBV20-1 and TRBJ1-1. The CDR3 runs 15 residues. Germline CDR1 is DFQATT and CDR2 is SNEGSKA (reference sequence). CDR3 in amino acids: CSAERWRVKNTEAFF.

CDR3 in amino acids: CSVLRNTEAFF. J is TRBJ1-1 and V is TRBV29-1. Germline CDR1 SQVTM, CDR2 ANQGSEA. CDR3 size: 11 residues. Full variable domain (remainder filled in from reference TRBV29-1 and TRBJ1-1): SAVISQKPSRDICQRGTSLTIQCQVDSQVTMMFWYRQQPGQSLTLIATANQGSEATYESGFVIDKFPISRPNLTFSTLTVSNMSPEDSSIYLCSVLRNTEAFFGQGTRLTVV.

The chain recombines TRBV19 with TRBJ2-3. This CDR3 is 15 amino acids long. CDR1 is LNHDA, CDR2 SQIVND, per germline (reference sequence). CDR3 region: CASSSKTASTDTQYF. Looking up the rest from reference TRBV19 and TRBJ2-3 gives the full variable domain: DGGITQSPKYLFRKEGQNVTLSCEQNLNHDAMYWYRQDPGQGLRLIYYSQIVNDFQKGDIAEGYSVSREKKESFPLTVTSAQKNPTAFYLCASSSKTASTDTQYFGPGTRLTVL.

The chain recombines TRBV5-1 with TRBJ2-1; the TCRdb call, TRBD2, lacks DNA for checking. Germline V lookup: CDR1 SGHRS, CDR2 YFSETQ. The CDR3 is made up of 16 amino acids. CDR3 protein: CASSPRTCGGYNEQFF.

The chain uses TRBV6-1 and TRBJ2-2; no DNA is available, so the TRBD1 call from TCRdb remains unchecked. Germline CDR1 and CDR2: MNHNS and SASEGT. There are 14 residues in the CDR3. CDR3 amino acids: CASRRDRVTGELFF.

V and J are TRBV9 and TRBJ2-1; TCRdb indicates TRBD1, and absent DNA this call remains unverified. The CDR3 has 16 amino acids. Germline CDR1 and CDR2: SGDLS and YYNGEE. This chain's CDR3 is CASTVGGGAPDNEQFF.

This rearrangement joins TRBV7-8 to TRBJ2-2. CDR3 length: 14 residues. Germline loops: CDR1 SGHVS, CDR2 FQNEAQ. The CDR3: CASSLVPTSGELFF.

The chain employs TRBV7-9 and TRBJ1-1; checking the TCRdb D call of TRBD1 is not possible without DNA. This CDR3 comprises 13 residues. Germline V gene sequence: CDR1 SEHNR, CDR2 FQNEAQ (reference sequence). The CDR3 protein is CASRPREGTEAFF.

The chain recombines TRBV5-1 with TRBJ1-1; TCRdb's assignment of TRBD1 cannot be checked, as there is no DNA. The CDR3 covers 13 residues. The V gene's germline CDR1 is SGHRS and CDR2 YFSETQ. The CDR3 region is CASSLQGATEAFF. The full variable domain, with the rest looked up from reference TRBV5-1 and TRBJ1-1, is KAGVTQTPRYLIKTRGQQVTLSCSPISGHRSVSWYQQTPGQGLQFLFEYFSETQRNKGNFPGRFSGRQFSNSRSEMNVSTLELGDSALYLCASSLQGATEAFFGQGTRLTVV.

V is TRBV29-1 and J is TRBJ2-1; the TCRdb call, TRBD2, lacks DNA for checking. In germline, CDR1 is SQVTM, CDR2 ANQGSEA. The CDR3 runs to 12 residues. CDR3 amino acids: CSVVLVYNEQFF.

The genes are TRBV7-2 and TRBJ2-7; TCRdb selects TRBD1, and the lack of DNA leaves this call unchecked. The CDR3 has 15 amino acids. The germline V gene encodes CDR1 SGHTA and CDR2 FQGNSA. The CDR3 loop is CASSLGGGPTYEQYF.

The chain joins TRBV25-1 to TRBJ2-2; the D call of TRBD1 rests on TCRdb alone, since no DNA is present to check it. The CDR3 covers 14 residues. CDR1 is MGHDK, CDR2 SYGVNS, per germline. CDR3 amino acids: CASSDPSLVGELFF.

The chain joins TRBV29-1 to TRBJ1-1. The CDR3 loop spans 11 amino acids. The germline V gene has CDR1 SQVTM and CDR2 ANQGSEA. Here the CDR3 reads CSVGMNTEAFF.

V gene TRBV2 combines with J gene TRBJ2-5. The CDR3 loop spans 13 amino acids. Germline loops: CDR1 SNHLY, CDR2 FYNNEI. CDR3: CASSLWIQETQYF.

CDR3 in amino acids: CASSLLLALAGPQETQYF. V is TRBV7-9 and J is TRBJ2-5; TCRdb indicates TRBD2, and absent DNA this call remains unverified. The CDR3 covers 18 residues. CDR1 SEHNR and CDR2 FQNEAQ come from the germline V gene (reference sequence).

The chain uses TRBV6-5 and TRBJ1-1; TCRdb designates TRBD1, a call that cannot be tested without DNA. Germline loops: CDR1 MNHEY, CDR2 SVGAGI. The CDR3 sequence is 13 residues long. The CDR3 loop is CASSPGVATEAFF.

This chain joins TRBV7-6 and TRBJ2-7; TCRdb calls TRBD1, which cannot be checked without DNA. The CDR3 is made up of 16 amino acids. The germline V gene encodes CDR1 SGHVS and CDR2 FNYEAQ. The CDR3: CASSPQIGGRIYEQYF.

The chain uses TRBV3-1 and TRBJ1-5. The germline V gene has CDR1 LGHDT and CDR2 YNNKEL (reference sequence). This CDR3 contains 16 residues. CDR3 protein: CASSQDSKLSNQPQHF. Complete variable domain (other parts from reference TRBV3-1 and TRBJ1-5): DTAVSQTPKYLVTQMGNDKSIKCEQNLGHDTMYWYKQDSKKFLKIMFSYNNKELIINETVPNRFSPKSPDKAHLNLHINSLELGDSAVYFCASSQDSKLSNQPQHFGDGTRLSIL.

Here the CDR3 reads CASSLGYAEAFF. The V call is TRBV7-8, the J call TRBJ1-1. The length of the CDR3 is 12 residues. Germline V gene data show CDR1 as SGHVS and CDR2 as FQNEAQ.